This T cell receptor (beta chain) emerged from a study of PD-1 blockade in classical Hodgkin lymphoma. Findings and caveats of the study: CD8+ TCR diversity did not rise significantly by C4D1, unlike CD4+.

Measured with immunoSEQ multiplex PCR; TCRdb has only the in-frame clones, and not every one. The repertoire has about 21,000 clones, 74% of them found once; the top ten carry about a fifth. Concerning this clone: Antigen: not known.

The CDR3 has 16 amino acids. The V gene's germline CDR1 is MDHEN and CDR2 SYDVKM. J lost 5 bases, V lost 2 bases, and 10 bases had no gene match. Every patient was affected by relapse after autologous stem cell transplantation, while exposure to brentuximab vedotin was not uniform. The source was peripheral blood mononuclear cells (PBMCs), collected at baseline. This receptor was obtained from a human donor with classical Hodgkin lymphoma. The chain employs TRBV28 and TRBJ2-7; TRBD2 matches 9 bases. The CDR3 protein is CASSLIGAGGLDEQYF. CDR3 coding DNA: TGTGCCAGCAGTTTAATCGGCGCGGGAGGGCTCGACGAGCAGTACTTC.